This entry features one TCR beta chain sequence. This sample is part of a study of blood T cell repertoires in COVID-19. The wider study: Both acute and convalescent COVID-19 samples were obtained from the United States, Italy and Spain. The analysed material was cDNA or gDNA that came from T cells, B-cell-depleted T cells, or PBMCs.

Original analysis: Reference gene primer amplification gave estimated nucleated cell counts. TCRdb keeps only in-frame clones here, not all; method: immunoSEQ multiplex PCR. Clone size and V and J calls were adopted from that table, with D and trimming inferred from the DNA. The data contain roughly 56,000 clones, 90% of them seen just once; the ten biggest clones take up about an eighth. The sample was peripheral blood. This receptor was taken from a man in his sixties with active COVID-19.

CDR3 sequence: CASSQGAYEQYF. The DNA of the CDR3 is TGTGCCAGCAGTCAGGGGGCCTACGAGCAGTACTTC. The chain joins TRBV2 to TRBJ2-7; the match to TRBD1 covers 7 bases. Germline V gene lookup returns CDR1 SNHLY and CDR2 FYNNEI. This CDR3 has 12 residues. Germline trimming cut 5 bases from V and 2 bases from J; bases unmatched to any gene: 0.